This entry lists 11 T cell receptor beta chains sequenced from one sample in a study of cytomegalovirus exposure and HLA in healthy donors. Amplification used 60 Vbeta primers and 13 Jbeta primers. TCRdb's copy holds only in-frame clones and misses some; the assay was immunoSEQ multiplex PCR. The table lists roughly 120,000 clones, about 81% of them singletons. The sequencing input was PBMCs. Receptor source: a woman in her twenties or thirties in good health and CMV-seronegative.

The CDR3 bases are TGTGCCATCAGTGAGCCCTCTCCAGGGGGCACTCAGCCCCAGCATTTT. This translates into CAISEPSPGGTQPQHF. The chain uses TRBV10-3 and TRBJ1-5; 8 bases agree with TRBD1. Germline V gene sequence: CDR1 ENHRY, CDR2 SYGVKD. V dropped 2 bases and J dropped 6; count of bases not matched to a gene: 9. The CDR3 runs to 16 residues.

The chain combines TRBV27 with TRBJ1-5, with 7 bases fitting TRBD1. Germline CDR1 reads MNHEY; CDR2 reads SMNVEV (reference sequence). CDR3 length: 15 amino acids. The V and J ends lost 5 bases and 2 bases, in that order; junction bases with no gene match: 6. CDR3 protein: CASSPTGARNQPQHF. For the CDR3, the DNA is TGTGCCAGCAGTCCCACAGGGGCGCGCAATCAGCCCCAGCATTTT.

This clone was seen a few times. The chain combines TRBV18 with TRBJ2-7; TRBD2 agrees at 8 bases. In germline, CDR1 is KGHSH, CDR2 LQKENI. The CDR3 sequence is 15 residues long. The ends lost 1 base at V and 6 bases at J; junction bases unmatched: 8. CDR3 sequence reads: CASSPLQREFGEQYF. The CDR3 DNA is TGTGCCAGCTCACCACTCCAGCGGGAGTTCGGCGAGCAGTACTTC.

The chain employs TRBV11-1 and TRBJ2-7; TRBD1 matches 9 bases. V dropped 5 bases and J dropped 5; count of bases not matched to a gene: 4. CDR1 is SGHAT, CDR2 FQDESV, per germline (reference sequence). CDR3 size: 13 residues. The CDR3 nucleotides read TGTGCCAGCAGCCGGGACAGGGTCCACGAGCAGTACTTC. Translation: CASSRDRVHEQYF.

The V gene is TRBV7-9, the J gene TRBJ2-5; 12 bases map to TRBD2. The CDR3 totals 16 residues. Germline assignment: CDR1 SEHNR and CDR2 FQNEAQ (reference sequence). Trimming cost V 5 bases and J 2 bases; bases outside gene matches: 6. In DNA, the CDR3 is TGTGCCAGCAGCCACCGGACTAGCGGGGATCAAGAGACCCAGTACTTC. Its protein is CASSHRTSGDQETQYF.

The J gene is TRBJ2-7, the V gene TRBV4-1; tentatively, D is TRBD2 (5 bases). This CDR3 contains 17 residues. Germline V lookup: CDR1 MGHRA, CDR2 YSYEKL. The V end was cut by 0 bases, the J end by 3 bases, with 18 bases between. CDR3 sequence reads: CASSQDSSASRGYEQYF. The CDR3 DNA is TGCGCCAGCAGCCAAGATAGTTCCGCCTCCCGGGGCTACGAGCAGTACTTC.

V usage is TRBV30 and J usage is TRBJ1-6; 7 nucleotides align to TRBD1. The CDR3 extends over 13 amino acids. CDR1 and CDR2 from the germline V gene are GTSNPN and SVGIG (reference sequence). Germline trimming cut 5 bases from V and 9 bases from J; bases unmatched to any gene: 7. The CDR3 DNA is TGTGCCTGGGGTCAGGGGGAGGCTTCACCCCTCCACTTT. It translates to CAWGQGEASPLHF.

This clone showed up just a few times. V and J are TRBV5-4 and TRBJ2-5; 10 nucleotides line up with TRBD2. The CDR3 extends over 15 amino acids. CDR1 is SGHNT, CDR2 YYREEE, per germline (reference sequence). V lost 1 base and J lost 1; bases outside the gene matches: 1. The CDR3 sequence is CASSLTSGVQETQYF. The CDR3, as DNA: TGTGCCAGCAGCTTGACTAGCGGGGTCCAAGAGACCCAGTACTTC.

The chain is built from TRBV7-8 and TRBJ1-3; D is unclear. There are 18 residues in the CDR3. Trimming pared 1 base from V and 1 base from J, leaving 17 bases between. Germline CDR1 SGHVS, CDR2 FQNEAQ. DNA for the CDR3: TGTGCCAGCAGCTTAGGCTGGAAACATGGCGGATCTGGAAACACCATATATTTT. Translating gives CASSLGWKHGGSGNTIYF.

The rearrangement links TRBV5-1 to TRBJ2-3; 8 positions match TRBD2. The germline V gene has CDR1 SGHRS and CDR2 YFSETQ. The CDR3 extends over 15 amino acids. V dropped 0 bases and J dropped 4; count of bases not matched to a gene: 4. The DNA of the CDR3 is TGCGCCAGCAGCTTGGGTATCGGGGGGGCAGATACGCAGTATTTT. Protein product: CASSLGIGGADTQYF.

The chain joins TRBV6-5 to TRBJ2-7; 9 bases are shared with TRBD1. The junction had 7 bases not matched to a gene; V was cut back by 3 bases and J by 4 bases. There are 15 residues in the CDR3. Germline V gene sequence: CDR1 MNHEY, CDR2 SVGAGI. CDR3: CASSYRTGVRYEQYF. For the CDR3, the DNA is TGTGCCAGCAGTTATCGGACAGGGGTTCGTTACGAGCAGTACTTC.